Below are 25 T cell receptor beta chains sequenced from a single sample in a study of STAT5B mutations in CD4+ large granular lymphocyte leukemia. Assay: immunoSEQ multiplex PCR; the TCRdb copy retains only in-frame clones and omits some. Of 30,000 to 35,000 clones listed, about 80% are singletons. The sequenced sample consisted of CD4+ T cells from blood buffy coats. The origin of the receptors is a human donor in good health.

This clone was picked up a small number of times. V and J are TRBV7-2 and TRBJ1-6; the D gene is possibly TRBD1 (5 bases). The CDR3 totals 13 residues. Per the germline V gene, CDR1 is SGHTA and CDR2 is FQGNSA. Trimming shortened V by 1 base and J by 7 bases, and 5 bases separated the two germline ends. CDR3 sequence (DNA): TGTGCCAGCAGCTTAGGGACAAATTCACCCCTCCACTTT. Translating it yields CASSLGTNSPLHF.

The count of this clone is one. The chain employs TRBV25-1 and TRBJ2-7, with D perhaps TRBD1 or TRBD2 (5 bases each). With 4 bases removed from V and 2 bases from J, the gap between germline ends came to 21 bases. CDR3 length equals 17 residues. Germline-derived CDR1 and CDR2 are MGHDK and SYGVNS. The CDR3, as DNA: TGTGCCAGCAGTGCCAGTCCCACGGGGCACTGGCCCTACGAGCAGTACTTC. This encodes CASSASPTGHWPYEQYF.

The chain couples TRBV11-3 to TRBJ1-1; no firm D call. V was clipped by 0 bases and J by 0 bases, with 8 bases between them. The length of the CDR3 is 15 residues. Germline CDR1 and CDR2: SGHNT and YENEEA. For the CDR3, the DNA is TGTGCCAGCAGCTTAGATGCGCCCATGAACACTGAAGCTTTCTTT. It translates to CASSLDAPMNTEAFF.

The rearrangement links TRBV7-2 to TRBJ2-7; 8 bases fit TRBD2. This CDR3 spans 17 amino acids. V shed 5 bases, J shed 3 bases, and the junction held 15 bases outside the gene matches. CDR1 is SGHTA, CDR2 FQGNSA, per germline. The DNA of the CDR3 is TGTGCCAGCAGCCGCACATCCTTGGGACTAGAAGGCTACGAGCAGTACTTC. The encoded protein is CASSRTSLGLEGYEQYF.

This clone turned up a few times. The chain has TRBV29-1 and TRBJ1-1; D gene unclear. V was pared by 4 bases and J by 2 bases, with 11 bases between. The CDR3 sequence is 13 residues long. Germline CDR1 is SQVTM and CDR2 is ANQGSEA. This chain's CDR3 is CSVVYGKNTEAFF. DNA of the CDR3: TGCAGCGTTGTGTACGGTAAAAACACTGAAGCTTTCTTT.

The gene calls are TRBV11-3 and TRBJ2-1; D not certain. The CDR3 is 11 amino acids. The V end was cut by 0 bases, the J end by 9 bases, with 3 bases between. Germline loops: CDR1 SGHNT, CDR2 YENEEA. CDR3 in amino acids: CASSLEGEQFF. In nucleotides, the CDR3 is TGTGCCAGCAGCTTAGAAGGTGAGCAGTTCTTC.

The rearrangement links TRBV4-1 to TRBJ1-4, with D maybe TRBD1 (5 bases). The CDR3 loop spans 15 amino acids. Germline V gene sequence: CDR1 MGHRA, CDR2 YSYEKL. V gave up 4 bases and J gave up 8 bases, with 17 bases separating them. CDR3 region: CASSLPRSGGEKLFF. The DNA for the CDR3 is TGCGCCAGCAGCCTCCCACGAAGCGGGGGGGAAAAACTGTTTTTT.

This chain joins TRBV7-8 and TRBJ2-6; D not resolved. The length of the CDR3 is 16 residues. Germline assignment: CDR1 SGHVS and CDR2 FQNEAQ. Trimming cost V 5 bases and J 2 bases, with 13 bases left between them. Here the CDR3 reads CASSPRWLAGANVLTF. The CDR3 bases are TGTGCCAGCAGCCCCCGGTGGCTCGCTGGGGCCAACGTCCTGACTTTC. The full variable domain, with the rest looked up from reference TRBV7-8 and TRBJ2-6, is GAGVSQSPRYKVAKRGQDVALRCDPISGHVSLFWYQQALGQGPEFLTYFQNEAQLDKSGLPSDRFFAERPEGSVSTLKIQRTQQEDSAVYLCASSPRWLAGANVLTFGAGSRLTVL.

The chain uses TRBV27 and TRBJ1-2; 8 bases line up with TRBD1. Germline loops: CDR1 MNHEY, CDR2 SMNVEV (reference sequence). V was clipped by 4 bases and J by 4 bases; unmatched bases: 8. The CDR3 consists of 15 residues. In nucleotides, the CDR3 is TGTGCCAGCAGTTCCTCTGGACAGGGTGGCTATGGCTACACCTTC. It encodes CASSSSGQGGYGYTF.

There are a few counts of this clone. V gene TRBV2 combines with J gene TRBJ1-1, with D maybe TRBD1 (6 bases). CDR3 size: 15 residues. V lost 6 bases and J lost 1, with 15 bases in between. In germline, CDR1 is SNHLY, CDR2 FYNNEI. CDR3 residues: CASRPGGTGNTEAFF. CDR3 DNA: TGTGCCAGCAGGCCGGGGGGCACAGGGAACACTGAAGCTTTCTTT.

The chain combines TRBV7-9 with TRBJ2-3; 8 bases agree with TRBD2. V was pared by 3 bases and J by 0 bases, with 2 bases of the junction left unmatched. This CDR3 region has 15 residues. CDR1 and CDR2 (germline): SEHNR, FQNEAQ (reference sequence). CDR3 sequence reads: CASSFPGGSTDTQYF. CDR3 nucleotides: TGTGCCAGCAGCTTCCCGGGGGGGAGCACAGATACGCAGTATTTT. The whole variable domain, filled in from reference TRBV7-9 and TRBJ2-3, reads DTGVSQNPRHKITKRGQNVTFRCDPISEHNRLYWYRQTLGQGPEFLTYFQNEAQLEKSRLLSDRFSAERPKGSFSTLEIQRTEQGDSAMYLCASSFPGGSTDTQYFGPGTRLTVL.

The rearrangement links TRBV7-2 to TRBJ1-3; D may be TRBD1 (5 bases). The CDR3 has 17 residues. Germline V gene lookup returns CDR1 SGHTA and CDR2 FQGNSA. V gave up 3 bases and J gave up 0 bases, with 15 bases separating them. The CDR3 loop is CASSLAGGRVSGNTIYF. The CDR3 nucleotides read TGTGCCAGCAGCTTGGCCGGGGGTAGGGTCTCTGGAAACACCATATATTTT.

This sequence joins TRBV4-2 and TRBJ2-7, with 8 bases that match TRBD1. The CDR3 has 14 residues. V was clipped by 1 base and J by 4 bases; unmatched bases: 3. Germline V gene lookup returns CDR1 LGHNA and CDR2 YNFKEQ. The CDR3 here is CASSQGQGAYEQYF. In DNA form, the CDR3 reads TGTGCCAGCAGCCAAGGGCAGGGGGCATACGAGCAGTACTTC.

J is TRBJ1-2 and V is TRBV7-2; a possible D gene is TRBD1 (5 bases). Germline V CDR1 and CDR2: SGHTA, FQGNSA. The CDR3 has 15 residues. V lost 5 bases and J 2 bases, leaving 15 bases between the germline ends. The CDR3 here is CASSPDVRENYGYTF. The CDR3 bases are TGTGCCAGCAGCCCAGACGTCAGGGAGAACTATGGCTACACCTTC.

In DNA form, the CDR3 reads TGCAGCGTTGCCGGGACTAGTTTCTACGAGCAGTACTTC. Protein product: CSVAGTSFYEQYF. This sequence joins TRBV29-1 and TRBJ2-7, with 8 bases lining up with TRBD2. Germline CDR1 and CDR2: SQVTM and ANQGSEA. The CDR3 has 13 amino acids. V shed 4 bases and J 3 bases; nucleotides not matched to a gene: 5.

J is TRBJ2-7 and V is TRBV9, with D possibly called TRBD1 or TRBD2 (5 bases each). This CDR3 comprises 16 residues. Trimming cost V 4 bases and J 3 bases, with 20 bases left between them. Germline CDR1 and CDR2: SGDLS and YYNGEE. The CDR3: CASSPIGLGVGYEQYF. As DNA, the CDR3 is TGTGCCAGCAGCCCCATTGGGTTGGGGGTCGGCTACGAGCAGTACTTC.

CDR3: CASSVLRRDLREETQYF. CDR3 nucleotide sequence: TGTGCCAGCAGTGTTCTACGGAGGGACCTAAGGGAAGAGACCCAGTACTTC. V is TRBV6-1 and J is TRBJ2-5; D may be TRBD2 (6 bases). The germline V gene has CDR1 MNHNS and CDR2 SASEGT. This CDR3 is built from 17 residues. Trimming stripped 4 bases from V and 3 bases from J, with 21 bases between.

There are a few counts of this clone. The chain recombines TRBV7-3 with TRBJ1-1; D is ambiguous. V gave up 5 bases and J gave up 0 bases, with 7 bases separating them. CDR3 length: 13 residues. CDR1 is SGHTA and CDR2 is FQGTGA in the germline V gene. The CDR3 sequence is CASSVGMNTEAFF. The CDR3 DNA reads as TGTGCCAGCAGCGTGGGGATGAACACTGAAGCTTTCTTT.

The V and J genes are TRBV11-3 and TRBJ2-1, with 12 bases identical to TRBD2. CDR1 is SGHNT, CDR2 YENEEA, per germline. The CDR3 contains 15 residues. Trimming at V came to 6 bases and at J to 2 bases, leaving 2 bases not matched to a gene. The CDR3 DNA reads TGTGCCAGCAGTCCTAGCGGGGGGGCCTACAATGAGCAGTTCTTC. Translated, it gives CASSPSGGAYNEQFF.

V gene TRBV7-9 combines with J gene TRBJ2-2, with D uncertain. The germline V gene has CDR1 SEHNR and CDR2 FQNEAQ (reference sequence). V was clipped by 3 bases and J by 2 bases, with 7 bases between them. The CDR3 runs 14 residues. For the CDR3, the DNA is TGTGCCAGCAGCTTGGACGTAAACACCGGGGAGCTGTTTTTT. It translates to CASSLDVNTGELFF. The whole variable domain, remainder taken from reference TRBV7-9 and TRBJ2-2, is DTGVSQNPRHKITKRGQNVTFRCDPISEHNRLYWYRQTLGQGPEFLTYFQNEAQLEKSRLLSDRFSAERPKGSFSTLEIQRTEQGDSAMYLCASSLDVNTGELFFGEGSRLTVL.

This rearrangement joins TRBV5-6 to TRBJ2-7; D is possibly TRBD1 (5 bases). The germline gives CDR1 SGHDT, CDR2 YYEEEE. The CDR3 is made up of 17 amino acids. V was clipped by 4 bases and J by 5 bases, with 25 bases between them. CDR3 region: CASSPSRVARVVHEQYF. The CDR3 DNA follows: TGTGCCAGCAGCCCGTCCAGGGTTGCCCGGGTGGTCCACGAGCAGTACTTC.

The V call is TRBV7-9, the J call TRBJ2-7; possibly TRBD2 for D (5 bases). This CDR3 contains 14 residues. Germline CDR1 SEHNR, CDR2 FQNEAQ (reference sequence). V lost 5 bases, J lost 7 bases, and 18 bases lay in between. CDR3 loop: CASSRDIPLGEQYF. CDR3 coding DNA: TGTGCCAGCAGCCGGGATATCCCCCTGGGGGAGCAGTACTTC.

J is TRBJ1-3 and V is TRBV11-3; D unclear. Germline V gives CDR1 SGHNT, CDR2 YENEEA. Trimming took 4 bases from V and 4 from J, leaving 8 bases between them. CDR3 length: 13 amino acids. The CDR3 DNA reads as TGTGCCAGCAGCTCTGGACCGGGAAACACCATATATTTT. Residues: CASSSGPGNTIYF.

J is TRBJ1-5 and V is TRBV10-3; a possible D gene is TRBD1 (5 bases). CDR3 length: 14 amino acids. V was pared by 3 bases and J by 4 bases, with 10 bases between. CDR1 is ENHRY, CDR2 SYGVKD, per germline. CDR3 in DNA: TGTGCCATCAGTGACGTGGGGGGTAATCAGCCCCAGCATTTT. Translation: CAISDVGGNQPQHF.

CDR3 loop: CASSLTGRGGELFF. DNA for the CDR3: TGTGCCAGCAGCTTAACGGGACGAGGCGGGGAGCTGTTTTTT. This rearrangement joins TRBV7-6 to TRBJ2-2, with D perhaps assigned TRBD1 or TRBD2 (5 bases each). V lost 2 bases to trimming and J lost 7 bases, with 11 bases between them. Germline loops: CDR1 SGHVS, CDR2 FNYEAQ. This CDR3 is built from 14 residues.